This T cell receptor (beta chain) was obtained from a study of T cell repertoires in cytomegalovirus infection. Study-wide context: The public TCR beta signatures pointed to both CMV infection and matching HLA type.

Study outcomes and limitations: HLA-C-restricted CMV clonotypes gave the most frequent clonotype in two of eight donors.

With V trimmed by 4 bases and J by 10 bases, 10 bases remained unmatched. The CDR3 has 15 amino acids. Germline CDR1 and CDR2: LGHNT and FRNRAP. This clonotype was recorded at least ten times. The antigen is unknown. Each CDR3 protein gets one entry after TCRdb re-called the reads with MiXCR. The profile covers approximately 170,000 distinct CDR3 sequences, with approximately 14% appearing a single time and 20% to 30% taken by the ten largest. The chain uses TRBV12-5 and TRBJ2-1, with 10 positions matching TRBD2. The receptor's source is a human donor in good health (CMV status not recorded). Some clones in this sample may be carry-over from other donors' samples. Sequenced sample: PBMCs. CDR3 in DNA: TGTGCTAGTGGTTCCCTACTAGCGGGGAGGGGAGAGCAGTTCTTC. Translation gives CASGSLLAGRGEQFF.